Given below is one T cell receptor (beta chain) in context. The CDR3 runs to 17 residues. The germline gives CDR1 PRHDT, CDR2 FYEKMQ (reference sequence). Trimming stripped 2 bases from V and 0 bases from J, with 13 bases between. The record originates from a study of blood T cell repertoires in COVID-19. Study as a whole: The study drew acute and convalescent COVID-19 samples from the United States, Italy and Spain. Sample material is recorded as cDNA or gDNA derived from T cells, B-cell-depleted T cells, or PBMCs.

Per the original methods: Amplification from reference gene primers served as the basis for estimated nucleated cell counts. Libraries were prepared by immunoSEQ multiplex PCR; TCRdb keeps only in-frame clonotypes and omits some of them. V, J and clone size were drawn from that table, and D and trimming were deduced from the DNA. The sample includes fewer than 100,000 clones, more than 75% of them seen just once. The sequence was obtained from a human donor in a cohort sampled during active COVID-19. The chain couples TRBV13 to TRBJ2-2; D may be TRBD2 (5 bases). The sample taken for sequencing was peripheral blood. The CDR3 loop reads CASSLWLAGPNTGELFF. As DNA, the CDR3 is TGTGCCAGCAGCTTATGGCTAGCAGGCCCGAACACCGGGGAGCTGTTTTTT.